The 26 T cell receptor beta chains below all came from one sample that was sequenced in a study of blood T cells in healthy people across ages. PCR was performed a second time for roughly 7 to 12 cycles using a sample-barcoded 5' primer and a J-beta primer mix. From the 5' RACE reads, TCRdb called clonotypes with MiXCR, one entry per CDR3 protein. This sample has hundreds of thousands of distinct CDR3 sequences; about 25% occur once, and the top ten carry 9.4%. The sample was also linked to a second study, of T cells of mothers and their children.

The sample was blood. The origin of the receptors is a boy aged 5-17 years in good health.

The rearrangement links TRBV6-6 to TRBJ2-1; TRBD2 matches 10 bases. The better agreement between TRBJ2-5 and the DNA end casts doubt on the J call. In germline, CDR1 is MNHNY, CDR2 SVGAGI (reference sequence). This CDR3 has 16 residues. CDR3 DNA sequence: TGTGCCAGCAGTAGAACCCGGACTAGCGGAGGGGTGACCCAGTACTTC. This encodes CASSRTRTSGGVTQYF.

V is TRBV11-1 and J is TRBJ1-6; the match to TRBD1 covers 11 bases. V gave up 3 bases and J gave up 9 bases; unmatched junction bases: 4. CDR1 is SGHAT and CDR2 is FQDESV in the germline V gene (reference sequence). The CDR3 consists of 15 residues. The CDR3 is CASSLDRGPGSPLHF. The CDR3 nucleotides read TGTGCCAGCAGCTTGGACAGGGGGCCGGGTTCACCCCTCCACTTT.

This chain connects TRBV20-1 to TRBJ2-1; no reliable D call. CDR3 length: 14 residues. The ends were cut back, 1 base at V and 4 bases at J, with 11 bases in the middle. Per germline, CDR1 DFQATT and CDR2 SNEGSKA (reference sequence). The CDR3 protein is CSARGLPAYNEQFF. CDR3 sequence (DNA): TGCAGTGCTAGAGGGCTACCGGCATACAATGAGCAGTTCTTC.

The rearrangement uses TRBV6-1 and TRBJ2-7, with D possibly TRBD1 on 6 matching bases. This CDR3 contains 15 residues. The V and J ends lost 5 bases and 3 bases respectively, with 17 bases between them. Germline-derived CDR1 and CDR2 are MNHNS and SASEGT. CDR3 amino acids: CASSIEQGSGYEQYF. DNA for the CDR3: TGTGCCAGCAGTATAGAACAGGGATCAGGCTACGAGCAGTACTTC.

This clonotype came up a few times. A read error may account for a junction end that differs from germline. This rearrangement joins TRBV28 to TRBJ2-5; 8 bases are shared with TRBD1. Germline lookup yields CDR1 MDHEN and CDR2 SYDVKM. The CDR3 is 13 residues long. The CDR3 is CASKTGVPPGEFF. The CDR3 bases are TGTGCCAGCAAGACAGGGGTTCCCCCAGGGGAGTTCTTC.

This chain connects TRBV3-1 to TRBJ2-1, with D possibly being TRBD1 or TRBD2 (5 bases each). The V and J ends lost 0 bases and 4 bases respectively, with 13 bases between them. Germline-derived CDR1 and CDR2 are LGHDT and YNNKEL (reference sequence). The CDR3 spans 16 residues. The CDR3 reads CASSQDMAGRYNEQFF. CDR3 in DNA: TGTGCCAGCAGCCAAGATATGGCAGGGAGATACAATGAGCAGTTCTTC.

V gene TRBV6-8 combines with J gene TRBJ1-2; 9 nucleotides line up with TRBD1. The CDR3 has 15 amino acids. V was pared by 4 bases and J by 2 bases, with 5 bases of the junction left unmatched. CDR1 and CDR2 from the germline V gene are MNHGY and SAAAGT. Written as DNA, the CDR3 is TGTGCCAGCAGTTTTGGGACAGGGTCCAACTATGGCTACACCTTC. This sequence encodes CASSFGTGSNYGYTF.

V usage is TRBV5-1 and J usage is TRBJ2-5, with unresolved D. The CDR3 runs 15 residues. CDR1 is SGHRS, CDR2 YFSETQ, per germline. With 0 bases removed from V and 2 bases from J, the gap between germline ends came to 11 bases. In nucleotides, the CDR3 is TGCGCCAGCAGCTTGGGTGGGATGACGCAAGAGACCCAGTACTTC. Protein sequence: CASSLGGMTQETQYF.

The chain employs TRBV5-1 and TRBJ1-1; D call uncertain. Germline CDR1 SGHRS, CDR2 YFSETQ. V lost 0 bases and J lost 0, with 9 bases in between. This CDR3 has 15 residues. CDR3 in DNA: TGCGCCAGCAGCTTGGAAACGGAGATGAACACTGAAGCTTTCTTT. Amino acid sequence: CASSLETEMNTEAFF.

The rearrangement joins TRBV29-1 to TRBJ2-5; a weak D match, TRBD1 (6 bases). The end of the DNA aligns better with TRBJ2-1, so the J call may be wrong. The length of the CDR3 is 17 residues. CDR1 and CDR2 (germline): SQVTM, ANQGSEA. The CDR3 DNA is TGCAGCGTTGAATTCTCATCTGGGGGCGCCTCCTACAATGAGCAGTTCTTC. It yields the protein CSVEFSSGGASYNEQFF.

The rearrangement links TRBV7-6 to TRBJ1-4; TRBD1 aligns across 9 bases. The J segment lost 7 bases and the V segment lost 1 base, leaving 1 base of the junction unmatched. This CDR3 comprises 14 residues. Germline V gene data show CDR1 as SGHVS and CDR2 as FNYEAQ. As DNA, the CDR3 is TGTGCCAGCAGCTTAGGGGACAGGGCTGAAAAACTGTTTTTT. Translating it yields CASSLGDRAEKLFF.

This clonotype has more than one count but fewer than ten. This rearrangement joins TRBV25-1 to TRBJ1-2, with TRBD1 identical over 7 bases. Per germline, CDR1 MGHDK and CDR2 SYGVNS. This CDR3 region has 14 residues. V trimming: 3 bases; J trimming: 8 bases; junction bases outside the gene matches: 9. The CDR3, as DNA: TGTGCCAGCAGTGACTACGTGACAGGGAAGGGCTACACCTTC. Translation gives CASSDYVTGKGYTF.

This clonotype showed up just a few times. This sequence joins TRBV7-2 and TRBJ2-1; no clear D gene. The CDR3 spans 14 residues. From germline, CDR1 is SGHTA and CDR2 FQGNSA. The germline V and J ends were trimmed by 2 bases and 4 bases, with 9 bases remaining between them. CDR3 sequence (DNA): TGTGCCAGCAGCTTATTAAACGGATACAATGAGCAGTTCTTC. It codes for CASSLLNGYNEQFF.

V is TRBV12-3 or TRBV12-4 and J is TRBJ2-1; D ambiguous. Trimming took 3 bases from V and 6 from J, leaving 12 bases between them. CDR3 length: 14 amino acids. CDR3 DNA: TGTGCCAGCAGTTTCTCAGGCGTCTCCAATGAGCAGTTCTTC. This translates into CASSFSGVSNEQFF.

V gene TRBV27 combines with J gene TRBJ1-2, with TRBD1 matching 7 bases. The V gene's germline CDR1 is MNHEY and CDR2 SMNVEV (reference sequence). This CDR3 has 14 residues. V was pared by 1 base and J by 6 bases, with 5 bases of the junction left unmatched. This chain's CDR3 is CASSLWGRGNGYTF. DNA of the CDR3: TGTGCCAGCAGTTTATGGGGCAGGGGGAATGGCTACACCTTC.

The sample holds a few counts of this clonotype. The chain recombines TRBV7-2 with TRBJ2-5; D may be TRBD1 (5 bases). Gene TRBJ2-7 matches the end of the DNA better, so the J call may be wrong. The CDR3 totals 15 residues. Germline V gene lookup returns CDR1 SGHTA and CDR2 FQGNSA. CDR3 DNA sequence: TGTGCCAGCAGCTTAGCTGGACACAACTCCTACGAGCAGTACTTC. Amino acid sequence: CASSLAGHNSYEQYF.

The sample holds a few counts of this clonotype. The CDR3 loop is CAISESGEGYTF. The CDR3 bases are TGTGCCATCAGTGAGTCCGGGGAGGGCTACACCTTC. The chain employs TRBV10-3 and TRBJ1-2; no clear D. The CDR3 is 12 residues long. V was pared by 0 bases and J by 8 bases, with 7 bases between. Germline V gene lookup returns CDR1 ENHRY and CDR2 SYGVKD.

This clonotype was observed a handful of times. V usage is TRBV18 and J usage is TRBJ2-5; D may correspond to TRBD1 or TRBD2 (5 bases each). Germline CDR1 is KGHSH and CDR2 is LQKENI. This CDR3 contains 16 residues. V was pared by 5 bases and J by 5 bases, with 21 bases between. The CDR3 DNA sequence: TGTGCCAGCTCATCCTCCGGCGACAGCTGGGGGGAGACCCAGTACTTC. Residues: CASSSSGDSWGETQYF.

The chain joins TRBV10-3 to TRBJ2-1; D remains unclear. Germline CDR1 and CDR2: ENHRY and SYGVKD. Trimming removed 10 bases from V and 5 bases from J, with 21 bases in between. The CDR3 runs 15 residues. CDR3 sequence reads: CATCLEKDWNNEQFF. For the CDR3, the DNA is TGTGCCACCTGCTTAGAAAAAGATTGGAACAATGAGCAGTTCTTC.

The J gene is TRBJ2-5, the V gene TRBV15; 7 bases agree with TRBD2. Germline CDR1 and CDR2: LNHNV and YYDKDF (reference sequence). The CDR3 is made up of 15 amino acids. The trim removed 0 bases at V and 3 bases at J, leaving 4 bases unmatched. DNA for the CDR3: TGTGCCACCAGCAGAGATTGGGGGGGGGAAGAGACCCAGTACTTC. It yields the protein CATSRDWGGEETQYF.

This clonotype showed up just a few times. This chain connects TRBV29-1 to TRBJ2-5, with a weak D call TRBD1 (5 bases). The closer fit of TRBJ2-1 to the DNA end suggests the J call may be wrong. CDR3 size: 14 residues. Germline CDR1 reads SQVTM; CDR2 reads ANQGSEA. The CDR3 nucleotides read TGCAGCGTTGTTAGGGGCCCAACCTACAATGAGCAGTTCTTC. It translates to CSVVRGPTYNEQFF.

The CDR3 sequence: CASSRQRGINEKLFF. In nucleotides, the CDR3 is TGTGCCAGCAGCCGGCAGAGGGGGATTAATGAAAAACTGTTTTTT. This chain joins TRBV5-5 and TRBJ1-4; TRBD1 might be the D (6 bases). V was cut by 4 bases and J by 4 bases, with 14 bases left in between. The germline gives CDR1 SGHKS, CDR2 YYEKEE (reference sequence). The CDR3 loop spans 15 amino acids.

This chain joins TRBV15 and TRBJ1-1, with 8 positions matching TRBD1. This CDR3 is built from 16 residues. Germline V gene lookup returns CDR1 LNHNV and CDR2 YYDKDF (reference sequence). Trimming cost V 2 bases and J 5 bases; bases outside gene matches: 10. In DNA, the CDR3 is TGTGCCACCAGCAGAACGTCTACAGGGGGTGGAACTGAAGCTTTCTTT. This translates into CATSRTSTGGGTEAFF.

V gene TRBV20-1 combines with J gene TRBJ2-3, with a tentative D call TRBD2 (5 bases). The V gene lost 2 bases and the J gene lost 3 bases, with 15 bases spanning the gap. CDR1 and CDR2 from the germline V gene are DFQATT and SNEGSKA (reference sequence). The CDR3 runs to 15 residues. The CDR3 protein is CSARRSGILTDTQYF. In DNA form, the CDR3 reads TGCAGTGCTAGACGTTCCGGGATCTTGACAGATACGCAGTATTTT.

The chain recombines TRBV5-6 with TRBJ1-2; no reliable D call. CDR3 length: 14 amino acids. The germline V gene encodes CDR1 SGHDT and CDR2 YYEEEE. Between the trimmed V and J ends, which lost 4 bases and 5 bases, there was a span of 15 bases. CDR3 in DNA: TGTGCCAGCAGCCCCCGTTGGAGGGCGTATGGCTACACCTTC. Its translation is CASSPRWRAYGYTF.

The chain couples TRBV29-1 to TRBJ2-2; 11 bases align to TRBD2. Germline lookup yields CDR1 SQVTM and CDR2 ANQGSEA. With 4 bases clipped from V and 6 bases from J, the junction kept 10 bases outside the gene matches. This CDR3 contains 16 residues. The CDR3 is CSVGLAGIISAGELFF. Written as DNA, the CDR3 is TGCAGCGTTGGACTAGCGGGAATTATTTCTGCCGGGGAGCTGTTTTTT.